This is a list of T cell receptor beta chains from one sample in a study of blood T cells in healthy people across ages. TCRdb redid the calling of the 5' RACE reads with MiXCR, one entry per CDR3 protein. The table lists 710,000 or so distinct CDR3 sequences, about 20% of them singletons. Sequencing was carried out using blood. The receptors derive from a man between 65 and 80 years old in good health. Each CDR3 is given with its conserved first and last residue. The order of the fields is D gene, V gene, clone size, J gene, CDR3 protein, CDR3 DNA. A D gene is named only where the DNA matches it firmly. For some rows the clone size is stated as once, few or many, or as a class when expanded; others skip it.

-,TRBV20-1,-,TRBJ1-2,CSAVGGHVYGYTF,TGCAGTGCTGTTGGGGGCCACGTCTATGGCTACACCTTC
TRBD2,TRBV12-3/TRBV12-4,few,TRBJ2-5,CASSPMRAGYQETQYF,TGTGCCAGCAGTCCCATGAGAGCGGGGTACCAAGAGACCCAGTACTTC
-,TRBV20-1,-,TRBJ1-2,CSAKATAANYGYTF,TGCAGTGCGAAGGCGACAGCAGCTAACTATGGCTACACCTTC
-,TRBV20-1,few,TRBJ2-5,CSARDLQQQETQYF,TGCAGTGCTAGAGACCTCCAACAGCAAGAGACCCAGTACTTC
TRBD2,TRBV20-1,-,TRBJ2-1,CSAREREYNEQFF,TGCAGTGCTAGAGAGCGGGAGTACAATGAGCAGTTCTTC
TRBD2,TRBV12-3/TRBV12-4,-,TRBJ2-2,CASRMSGRKATGELFF,TGTGCCAGCAGAATGAGCGGGAGGAAGGCCACCGGGGAGCTGTTTTTT
TRBD1,TRBV5-1,-,TRBJ2-4,CASSQGTELAKNIQYF,TGCGCCAGCAGCCAAGGGACAGAACTAGCCAAAAACATTCAGTACTTC
-,TRBV10-3,-,TRBJ2-1,CAILPGEQFF,TGTGCCATCCTCCCGGGTGAGCAGTTCTTC
-,TRBV7-2,-,TRBJ1-2,CASSQGAGMLHDYTF,TGTGCCAGCAGTCAAGGCGCCGGGATGCTCCATGACTACACCTTC
-,TRBV6-6,many,TRBJ2-1,CASSYLFPTDEQFF,TGTGCCAGCAGTTACTTGTTTCCAACCGATGAGCAGTTCTTC
-,TRBV28,-,TRBJ2-4,CACGLYRAKNIQYF,TGTGCCTGCGGTTTGTATCGAGCCAAAAACATTCAGTACTTC
-,TRBV20-1,-,TRBJ2-3,CSARKQDTQYF,TGCAGTGCTAGGAAGCAAGATACGCAGTATTTT
-,TRBV12-3/TRBV12-4,-,TRBJ2-1,CASSLGSLGGNNEQFF,TGTGCCAGCAGTTTAGGAAGCCTGGGCGGAAACAATGAGCAGTTCTTC
-,TRBV5-6,-,TRBJ1-1,CASSPYVGNTEAFF,TGTGCCAGCAGCCCCTATGTGGGGAACACTGAAGCTTTCTTT
TRBD2,TRBV20-1,few,TRBJ2-1,CSASPPTSGGHNEQFF,TGCAGTGCTAGTCCCCCCACTAGCGGGGGCCACAATGAGCAGTTCTTC
TRBD1,TRBV20-1,few,TRBJ2-1,CSARAPGQGINEQFF,TGCAGTGCTAGAGCCCCCGGACAGGGGATCAATGAGCAGTTCTTC
-,TRBV20-1,-,TRBJ2-7,CSAPGGVSYEQYF,TGCAGTGCCCCCGGCGGGGTTTCCTACGAGCAGTACTTC